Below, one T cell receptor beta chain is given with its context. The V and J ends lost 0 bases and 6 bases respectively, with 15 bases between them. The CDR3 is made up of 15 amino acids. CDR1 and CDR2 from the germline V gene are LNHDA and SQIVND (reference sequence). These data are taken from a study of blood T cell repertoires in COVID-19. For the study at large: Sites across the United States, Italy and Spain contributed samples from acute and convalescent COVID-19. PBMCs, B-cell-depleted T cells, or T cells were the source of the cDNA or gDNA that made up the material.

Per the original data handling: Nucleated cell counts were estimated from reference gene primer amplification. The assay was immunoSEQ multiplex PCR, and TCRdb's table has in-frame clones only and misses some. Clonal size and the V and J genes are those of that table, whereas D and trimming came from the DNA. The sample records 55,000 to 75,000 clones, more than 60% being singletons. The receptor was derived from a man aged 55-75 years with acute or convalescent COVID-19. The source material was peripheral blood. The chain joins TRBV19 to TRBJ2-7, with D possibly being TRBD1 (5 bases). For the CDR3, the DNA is TGTGCCAGTAGTATAGAGGTCCAGGGATCGAGCGAGCAGTACTTC. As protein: CASSIEVQGSSEQYF.